This is a list of T cell receptor beta chains from one sample in a study of patients and donors after allogeneic stem cell transplantation. TCRdb called the RT-PCR reads again in MiXCR, with one record for every CDR3 protein. Counted here are around 150,000 distinct CDR3 sequences, about two fifths occurring once; the ten biggest clones make up 50%. The sequenced sample consisted of blood, either unsorted or a sorted T cell fraction (not recorded which). All receptors derive from a human donor who was either an allogeneic HSCT recipient or a stem cell or donor lymphocyte infusion donor (not recorded which). It is not recorded whose cells these are; they may come from a transplant donor. Each CDR3 is given with its conserved first and last residue. D genes are given only for firm matches. Rows give clone size only sometimes, using once, few, many, or a class for an expanded clone.

V: TRBV5-1
J: TRBJ1-2
size: -
D: -
CDR3: CASSPPGRDGYTF
DNA: TGCGCCAGCAGCCCCCCCGGGCGGGATGGCTACACCTTC

V: TRBV20-1
J: TRBJ1-2
size: few
D: -
CDR3: CSASWQGNAYGYTF
DNA: TGCAGTGCTAGCTGGCAGGGTAATGCCTATGGCTACACCTTC

V: TRBV29-1
J: TRBJ2-3
size: few
D: -
CDR3: CSVEPPGVGTDTQYF
DNA: TGCAGCGTTGAGCCCCCAGGGGTGGGCACAGATACGCAGTATTTT

V: TRBV5-1
J: TRBJ1-2
size: -
D: -
CDR3: CASKDERGADYGYTF
DNA: TGCGCCAGCAAGGACGAGCGAGGGGCGGACTATGGCTACACCTTC

V: TRBV6-5
J: TRBJ1-1
size: few
D: -
CDR3: CASSYSIHPNTEAFF
DNA: TGTGCCAGCAGTTACTCGATACACCCCAACACTGAAGCTTTCTTT

V: TRBV7-3
J: TRBJ1-1
size: -
D: -
CDR3: CASSLTGGVTMNTEAFF
DNA: TGTGCCAGCAGCTTAACGGGAGGAGTAACTATGAACACTGAAGCTTTCTTT

V: TRBV29-1
J: TRBJ2-7
size: few
D: TRBD1
CDR3: CSVVGQGANYEQYF
DNA: TGCAGCGTTGTAGGACAGGGGGCGAACTACGAGCAGTACTTC

V: TRBV4-3
J: TRBJ2-7
size: few
D: TRBD2
CDR3: CASSRDLAGDPYEQYF
DNA: TGCGCCAGCAGCCGGGACCTAGCGGGGGACCCCTACGAGCAGTACTTC

V: TRBV29-1
J: TRBJ2-3
size: -
D: TRBD2
CDR3: CSVGRGGLTDTQYF
DNA: TGCAGCGTAGGACGGGGGGGCTTGACAGATACGCAGTATTTT

V: TRBV20-1
J: TRBJ1-3
size: once
D: -
CDR3: CSARESRLGNTIYF
DNA: TGCAGTGCTAGGGAGAGCAGGCTTGGAAACACCATATATTTT

V: TRBV27
J: TRBJ1-6
size: -
D: TRBD1
CDR3: CASSLKQGYSPLHF
DNA: TGTGCCAGCAGTTTAAAACAGGGGTATTCACCCCTCCACTTT

V: TRBV6-1
J: TRBJ1-1
size: -
D: -
CDR3: CASRHKPGGAEAFF
DNA: TGTGCCAGCAGACACAAACCCGGAGGTGCTGAAGCTTTCTTT